These 12 T cell receptor beta chains were sequenced from one sample in a study of response to subunit inactivated influenza vaccine. MiXCR, applied by TCRdb to the RT-PCR reads, yields one record per CDR3 protein. Among approximately 530,000 distinct CDR3 sequences listed, 7.5% to 8.5% were seen once. The source was PBMCs from blood, collected roughly 24 months after vaccination. The origin of the receptors is a man between 45 and 75 years old who received an inactivated influenza vaccine.

The sample holds a few counts of this clonotype. The chain joins TRBV7-9 to TRBJ2-1; D is unclear. The V end was cut by 2 bases, the J end by 9 bases, with 11 bases between. The V gene's germline CDR1 is SEHNR and CDR2 FQNEAQ (reference sequence). The CDR3 contains 13 residues. The CDR3 DNA is TGTGCCAGCAGCTTATATGGGCCTAGTGAGCAGTTCTTC. It encodes CASSLYGPSEQFF.

V gene TRBV20-1 combines with J gene TRBJ2-5; 11 bases are shared with TRBD2. The germline CDR1 and CDR2 sequences are DFQATT and SNEGSKA (reference sequence). CDR3 length: 14 amino acids. The V and J ends lost 4 bases and 7 bases, in that order; junction bases with no gene match: 8. This chain's CDR3 is CSAKELAGGGTQYF. Written as DNA, the CDR3 is TGCAGTGCTAAGGAGCTAGCGGGGGGTGGGACCCAGTACTTC.

The chain recombines TRBV11-2 with TRBJ1-6, with D unclear. CDR1 is SGHAT, CDR2 FQNNGV, per germline. The CDR3 has 15 residues. V lost 5 bases and J lost 10, with 18 bases in between. The CDR3 protein is CASSPRLVGNSPLHF. The CDR3 DNA is TGTGCCAGCAGCCCGAGGCTTGTAGGGAACTCACCCCTCCACTTT.

This chain links TRBV28 with TRBJ1-1, with D unresolved. The CDR3 runs to 13 residues. Germline assignment: CDR1 MDHEN and CDR2 SYDVKM. The ends were cut back, 6 bases at V and 2 bases at J, with 10 bases in the middle. The CDR3 region has the DNA TGTGCCAGCAGGGAGGGCCAAAACACTGAAGCTTTCTTT. This translates into CASREGQNTEAFF. Based on the CDR3 plus reference TRBV28 and TRBJ1-1, the full variable domain is DVKVTQSSRYLVKRTGEKVFLECVQDMDHENMFWYRQDPGLGLRLIYFSYDVKMKEKGDIPEGYSVSREKKERFSLILESASTNQTSMYLCASREGQNTEAFFGQGTRLTVV.

The chain is built from TRBV18 and TRBJ2-6, with no clear D. Trimming shortened V by 2 bases and J by 0 bases, and 8 bases separated the two germline ends. CDR3 length: 16 residues. Per germline, CDR1 KGHSH and CDR2 LQKENI. CDR3 DNA: TGTGCCAGCTCACCAGTGTCCCTCTCTGGGGCCAACGTCCTGACTTTC. Amino acids: CASSPVSLSGANVLTF.

V usage is TRBV28 and J usage is TRBJ1-5, with D hard to call. Germline V gene data show CDR1 as MDHEN and CDR2 as SYDVKM. This CDR3 spans 15 amino acids. V lost 3 bases, J lost 4 bases, and 13 bases lay in between. The CDR3 DNA reads as TGTGCCAGCAGTTTGGGCCGTAACGGGAATCAGCCCCAGCATTTT. Its translation: CASSLGRNGNQPQHF.

The chain is built from TRBV4-1 and TRBJ2-3, with 10 positions matching TRBD1. The V gene's germline CDR1 is MGHRA and CDR2 YSYEKL. Trimming cost V 1 base and J 4 bases; bases outside gene matches: 8. This CDR3 spans 17 amino acids. CDR3 DNA sequence: TGCGCCAGCAGCCAAGTCAAAGACAGGGGGCGATCAGATACGCAGTATTTT. Amino acids: CASSQVKDRGRSDTQYF.

The sample holds many counts of this clonotype. This chain uses TRBV20-1 with TRBJ2-3, with TRBD2 as a possible D gene (6 bases). The germline V and J ends were trimmed by 8 bases and 0 bases, with 15 bases remaining between them. The length of the CDR3 is 14 residues. The germline CDR1 and CDR2 sequences are DFQATT and SNEGSKA (reference sequence). The CDR3 loop reads CSTSSVPSTDTQYF. CDR3 coding DNA: TGCAGTACCTCTAGCGTCCCTAGCACAGATACGCAGTATTTT.

This clonotype was seen many times. The chain employs TRBV7-2 and TRBJ2-5; the D call may be TRBD1 or TRBD2 (5 bases each). Germline assignment: CDR1 SGHTA and CDR2 FQGNSA. The CDR3 runs 18 residues. Trimming removed 0 bases from V and 0 bases from J, with 17 bases in between. In DNA form, the CDR3 reads TGTGCCAGCAGCTTAGCGCTAAGAGGGACCAGGTACCAAGAGACCCAGTACTTC. Its protein product is CASSLALRGTRYQETQYF. The full variable domain, rest sourced from reference TRBV7-2 and TRBJ2-5, is GAGVSQSPSNKVTEKGKDVELRCDPISGHTALYWYRQSLGQGLEFLIYFQGNSAPDKSGLPSDRFSAERTGGSVSTLTIQRTQQEDSAVYLCASSLALRGTRYQETQYFGPGTRLLVL.

This clonotype has ten or more counts. The limits of the CDR3 on the DNA are not certain, so only TCRdb's listed CDR3 is given. V and J are TRBV27 and TRBJ2-2. The CDR3 totals 11 residues, both ends included. Per germline, CDR1 MNHEY and CDR2 SMNVEV (reference sequence). CDR3 protein: CASSSPGSCFF.

A remark on this clonotype: A read error may produce the germline difference seen at one junction end. The V call is TRBV3-1, the J call TRBJ2-7; possibly TRBD2 for D (5 bases). CDR3 length: 15 residues. CDR1 LGHDT and CDR2 YNNKEL come from the germline V gene (reference sequence). DNA for the CDR3: TGTGCCTGCAGCCAGGAGGCGCCTTTTACCCACGAGCAGTACTTC. It yields the protein CACSQEAPFTHEQYF.

This clonotype was seen more than once but under ten times. The V call is TRBV18, the J call TRBJ2-3; TRBD2 aligns across 7 bases. Germline V lookup: CDR1 KGHSH, CDR2 LQKENI. CDR3 length: 15 residues. V lost 2 bases to trimming and J lost 0 bases; unmatched junction nucleotides: 2. CDR3 residues: CASSPRAGSTDTQYF. In nucleotides, the CDR3 is TGTGCCAGCTCACCAAGAGCGGGGAGCACAGATACGCAGTATTTT.